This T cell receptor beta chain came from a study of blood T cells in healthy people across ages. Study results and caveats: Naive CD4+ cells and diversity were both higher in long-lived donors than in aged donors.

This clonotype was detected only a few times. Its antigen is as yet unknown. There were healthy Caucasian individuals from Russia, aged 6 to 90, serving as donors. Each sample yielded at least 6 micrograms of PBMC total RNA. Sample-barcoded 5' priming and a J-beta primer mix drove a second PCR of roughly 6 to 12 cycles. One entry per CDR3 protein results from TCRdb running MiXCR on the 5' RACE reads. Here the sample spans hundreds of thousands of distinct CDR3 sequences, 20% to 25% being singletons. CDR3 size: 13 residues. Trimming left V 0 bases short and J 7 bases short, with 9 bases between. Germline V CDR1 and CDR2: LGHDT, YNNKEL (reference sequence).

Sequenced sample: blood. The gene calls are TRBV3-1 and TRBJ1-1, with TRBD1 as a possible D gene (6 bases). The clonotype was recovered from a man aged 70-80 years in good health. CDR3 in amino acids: CASSQDQQGEAFF. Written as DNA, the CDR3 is TGTGCCAGCAGCCAAGACCAACAGGGTGAAGCTTTCTTT.